The 27 T cell receptor beta chains listed next were all sequenced from one sample in a study of cytomegalovirus exposure and HLA in healthy donors. Amplification used 60 Vbeta primers and 13 Jbeta primers. Assay: immunoSEQ multiplex PCR; the TCRdb copy retains only in-frame clones and omits some. Of about 180,000 clones listed, around 80% are singletons. The source material was PBMCs. The receptor source for this set is a woman aged 45 to 65 in good health and CMV-seropositive.

This clone came up once. V is TRBV5-1 and J is TRBJ2-5, with D maybe TRBD2 (5 bases). Germline loops: CDR1 SGHRS, CDR2 YFSETQ. There are 15 residues in the CDR3. The germline V and J ends were trimmed by 0 bases and 1 base, with 10 bases remaining between them. This CDR3 reads CASSLEGAFQETQYF. The CDR3 bases are TGCGCCAGCAGCTTGGAGGGAGCCTTCCAAGAGACCCAGTACTTC.

The V call is TRBV2, the J call TRBJ1-3, with TRBD1 identical over 7 bases. The CDR3 contains 15 residues. The V gene end was trimmed by 3 bases and the J gene end by 2 bases; junction bases not matched to a gene: 4. The germline V gene has CDR1 SNHLY and CDR2 FYNNEI. The CDR3 DNA reads TGTGCCAGCAGTGAGGTCAGGGGGGCTGGAAACACCATATATTTT. Amino acids: CASSEVRGAGNTIYF.

This chain joins TRBV14 and TRBJ2-2; weak D call: TRBD1 (5 bases). Germline CDR1 SGHDN, CDR2 FVKESK. V dropped 0 bases and J dropped 6 bases, with 17 bases sitting between them. The CDR3 has 17 residues. The chain's CDR3 is CASSQDKGNRCPGELFF. CDR3 bases: TGTGCCAGCAGCCAAGATAAAGGTAACAGGTGTCCCGGGGAGCTGTTTTTT. Together with reference TRBV14 and TRBJ2-2, the CDR3 gives the full variable domain: EAGVTQFPSHSVIEKGQTVTLRCDPISGHDNLYWYRRVMGKEIKFLLHFVKESKQDESGMPNNRFLAERTGGTYSTLKVQPAELEDSGVYFCASSQDKGNRCPGELFFGEGSRLTVL.

DNA for the CDR3: TGTGCCAGCAGTGAGTTACCGGGACTAGCGGGAGAGGTGGAGACCCAGTACTTC. Amino acid sequence: CASSELPGLAGEVETQYF. J is TRBJ2-5 and V is TRBV6-1; 14 nucleotides line up with TRBD2. In germline, CDR1 is MNHNS, CDR2 SASEGT. Unmatched junction bases numbered 11, after V lost 3 bases and J lost 5 bases. The CDR3 extends over 18 amino acids.

This rearrangement joins TRBV2 to TRBJ2-2; D is perhaps TRBD1 (6 bases). The CDR3 extends over 15 amino acids. The germline V and J ends were trimmed by 4 bases and 8 bases, with 17 bases remaining between them. CDR1 and CDR2 from the germline V gene are SNHLY and FYNNEI. The CDR3 DNA reads TGTGCCAGCAGTGTCATGAGACAGGAGATAGGGGAGCTGTTTTTT. Its protein is CASSVMRQEIGELFF. Together with reference TRBV2 and TRBJ2-2, the CDR3 gives the full variable domain: EPEVTQTPSHQVTQMGQEVILRCVPISNHLYFYWYRQILGQKVEFLVSFYNNEISEKSEIFDDQFSVERPDGSNFTLKIRSTKLEDSAMYFCASSVMRQEIGELFFGEGSRLTVL.

The chain employs TRBV5-4 and TRBJ1-6, with D perhaps TRBD1 (6 bases). V was trimmed by 2 bases and J by 0 bases, leaving 12 bases between them. The CDR3 runs 17 residues. The germline CDR1 and CDR2 sequences are SGHNT and YYREEE (reference sequence). CDR3 DNA: TGTGCCAGCAGCTTTGGGGGCCCCCTCTCCTATAATTCACCCCTCCACTTT. Translation: CASSFGGPLSYNSPLHF.

The chain employs TRBV7-2 and TRBJ1-2; D is unresolved. The V end was cut by 4 bases, the J end by 7 bases, with 10 bases between. Germline CDR1 and CDR2: SGHTA and FQGNSA. The CDR3 contains 12 residues. The CDR3 is CASSYRRVGYTF. In DNA, the CDR3 is TGTGCCAGCAGCTATCGACGGGTTGGCTACACCTTC. The variable domain in full, with the rest retrieved from reference TRBV7-2 and TRBJ1-2, is GAGVSQSPSNKVTEKGKDVELRCDPISGHTALYWYRQSLGQGLEFLIYFQGNSAPDKSGLPSDRFSAERTGGSVSTLTIQRTQQEDSAVYLCASSYRRVGYTFGSGTRLTVV.

This clone was observed a handful of times. The V gene is TRBV19, the J gene TRBJ1-2; D is unresolved. CDR3 length: 12 residues. V was trimmed by 7 bases and J by 8 bases, leaving 14 bases between them. Germline CDR1 and CDR2: LNHDA and SQIVND (reference sequence). This CDR3 is CASTQLGGGYTF. For the CDR3, the DNA is TGTGCCAGTACCCAGTTAGGAGGAGGCTACACCTTC.

The J gene is TRBJ2-5, the V gene TRBV5-1; D might be TRBD2 (5 bases). V dropped 1 base and J dropped 5 bases, with 12 bases sitting between them. Germline CDR1 reads SGHRS; CDR2 reads YFSETQ. The CDR3 runs to 14 residues. This CDR3 is CASSLLGVGETQYF. The CDR3 coding sequence is TGCGCCAGCAGCTTGCTCGGGGTTGGGGAGACCCAGTACTTC.

J is TRBJ1-1 and V is TRBV5-4; 9 positions match TRBD1. The CDR3 loop spans 15 amino acids. The germline V gene has CDR1 SGHNT and CDR2 YYREEE (reference sequence). Unmatched junction bases numbered 4, after V lost 0 bases and J lost 4 bases. The CDR3, as DNA: TGTGCCAGCAGCTTGGATGGGACAGGGACCACTGAAGCTTTCTTT. Amino acids: CASSLDGTGTTEAFF.

This chain connects TRBV7-2 to TRBJ2-7; 11 nucleotides match TRBD2. CDR1 is SGHTA, CDR2 FQGNSA, per germline. The length of the CDR3 is 16 residues. The ends lost 1 base at V and 3 bases at J; junction bases unmatched: 5. CDR3 in DNA: TGTGCCAGCAGCTTAGGTAGCGGGAGGGATCGCTACGAGCAGTACTTC. Residues: CASSLGSGRDRYEQYF.

This clone has only a few counts. The chain recombines TRBV5-6 with TRBJ2-7; the D gene is possibly TRBD1 (6 bases). Germline CDR1 is SGHDT and CDR2 is YYEEEE. The V end lost 4 bases, the J end lost 4 bases, and 12 bases lay between the germline ends. The CDR3 is made up of 13 amino acids. The CDR3 nucleotides read TGTGCCAGCAGCCCTACAGGGAGATACGAGCAGTACTTC. This sequence encodes CASSPTGRYEQYF.

The V and J genes are TRBV5-1 and TRBJ1-3; D not certain. The CDR3 has 15 amino acids. Germline V gene lookup returns CDR1 SGHRS and CDR2 YFSETQ. V lost 0 bases, J lost 0 bases, and 7 bases lay in between. The CDR3 region is CASSLGALSGNTIYF. The CDR3 region has the DNA TGCGCCAGCAGCTTGGGGGCCCTCTCTGGAAACACCATATATTTT.

This rearrangement joins TRBV7-9 to TRBJ1-2, with 7 bases aligning to TRBD1. In germline, CDR1 is SEHNR, CDR2 FQNEAQ (reference sequence). V gave up 1 base and J gave up 4 bases; unmatched junction bases: 3. This CDR3 has 14 amino acids. The CDR3 DNA reads as TGTGCCAGCAGCTTAGAACAGGGGAGCTATGGCTACACCTTC. It codes for CASSLEQGSYGYTF.

The chain combines TRBV5-1 with TRBJ2-3, with a weak D call TRBD2 (6 bases). The length of the CDR3 is 16 residues. The V gene's germline CDR1 is SGHRS and CDR2 YFSETQ. The V end lost 0 bases, the J end lost 4 bases, and 15 bases lay between the germline ends. CDR3 protein: CASSLGLGAGPDTQYF. In DNA, the CDR3 is TGCGCCAGCAGCTTGGGCCTGGGAGCGGGCCCAGATACGCAGTATTTT.

This rearrangement joins TRBV28 to TRBJ1-4; 7 nucleotides line up with TRBD1. V dropped 7 bases and J dropped 6; count of bases not matched to a gene: 8. CDR3 size: 14 residues. From germline, CDR1 is MDHEN and CDR2 SYDVKM. The CDR3 DNA sequence: TGTGCCAGCACACCAGGGGGACTTTATGAAAAACTGTTTTTT. Translated, it gives CASTPGGLYEKLFF.

The chain recombines TRBV6-1 with TRBJ1-1; D not resolved. CDR3 length: 14 residues. V lost 0 bases to trimming and J lost 5 bases, with 10 bases between them. Germline CDR1 and CDR2: MNHNS and SASEGT. For the CDR3, the DNA is TGTGCCAGCAGTGAAGCCATGGCCAGGACTGAAGCTTTCTTT. Translation gives CASSEAMARTEAFF.

The rearrangement links TRBV30 to TRBJ1-6; a weak D match, TRBD1 (6 bases). V gave up 2 bases and J gave up 9 bases, with 14 bases separating them. The V gene's germline CDR1 is GTSNPN and CDR2 SVGIG (reference sequence). This CDR3 has 14 amino acids. The CDR3 DNA follows: TGTGCCTGGAGTATTACAGGGATTCGTTCACCCCTCCACTTT. This sequence encodes CAWSITGIRSPLHF.

This clone has more than one count but fewer than ten. The chain recombines TRBV14 with TRBJ1-4; tentatively, D is TRBD1 (5 bases). The CDR3 loop spans 15 amino acids. CDR1 is SGHDN, CDR2 FVKESK, per germline. Trimming removed 4 bases from V and 8 bases from J, with 17 bases in between. The CDR3 DNA sequence: TGTGCCAGCAGCCCACGGGCCGGGGGGGGAGAAAAACTGTTTTTT. As protein: CASSPRAGGGEKLFF.

This clone has a handful of counts. The chain joins TRBV19 to TRBJ1-2; D uncertain. Germline V gene lookup returns CDR1 LNHDA and CDR2 SQIVND (reference sequence). The V gene lost 7 bases and the J gene lost 4 bases, with 22 bases spanning the gap. This CDR3 region has 16 residues. In DNA, the CDR3 is TGTGCCAGTAACCCGGGTCCCGTAGGTCTTCTCTATGGCTACACCTTC. Protein sequence: CASNPGPVGLLYGYTF. The full variable domain, its missing parts supplied by reference TRBV19 and TRBJ1-2, is DGGITQSPKYLFRKEGQNVTLSCEQNLNHDAMYWYRQDPGQGLRLIYYSQIVNDFQKGDIAEGYSVSREKKESFPLTVTSAQKNPTAFYLCASNPGPVGLLYGYTFGSGTRLTVV.

V is TRBV28 and J is TRBJ2-7; D gene ambiguous. The V gene's germline CDR1 is MDHEN and CDR2 SYDVKM. This CDR3 has 14 residues. Trimming removed 5 bases from V and 3 bases from J, with 14 bases in between. This CDR3 is CASSSRSSLYEQYF. The CDR3 DNA follows: TGTGCCAGCAGTAGCCGGAGTTCCCTCTACGAGCAGTACTTC.

V usage is TRBV11-2 and J usage is TRBJ1-1; TRBD1 might be the D (5 bases). The CDR3 spans 13 residues. Germline V CDR1 and CDR2: SGHAT, FQNNGV. Trimming stripped 3 bases from V and 5 bases from J, with 10 bases between. The CDR3 reads CASSFTGRTEAFF. The CDR3 nucleotides read TGTGCCAGCAGCTTTACAGGTCGGACTGAAGCTTTCTTT. The whole variable domain, filled in from reference TRBV11-2 and TRBJ1-1, reads EAGVAQSPRYKIIEKRQSVAFWCNPISGHATLYWYQQILGQGPKLLIQFQNNGVVDDSQLPKDRFSAERLKGVDSTLKIQPAKLEDSAVYLCASSFTGRTEAFFGQGTRLTVV.

This clone was seen just once. This chain uses TRBV19 with TRBJ1-1, with 9 bases matching TRBD1. Germline loops: CDR1 LNHDA, CDR2 SQIVND (reference sequence). The CDR3 length is 15 residues. V lost 5 bases, J lost 0 bases, and 4 bases stayed unmatched. The CDR3 loop reads CASSPGTGMNTEAFF. CDR3 DNA sequence: TGTGCCAGTAGTCCCGGGACAGGGATGAACACTGAAGCTTTCTTT.

The CDR3 spells CASSSQGGTEAFF. In DNA, the CDR3 is TGCGCCAGCAGCTCACAGGGCGGTACTGAAGCTTTCTTT. The rearrangement joins TRBV5-1 to TRBJ1-1; TRBD1 might be the D (6 bases). Trimming stripped 3 bases from V and 5 bases from J, with 11 bases between. CDR1 is SGHRS and CDR2 is YFSETQ in the germline V gene. The CDR3 sequence is 13 residues long.

The chain recombines TRBV30 with TRBJ1-2; 9 bases are a match to TRBD1. V lost 3 bases, J lost 6 bases, and 14 bases stayed unmatched. Germline CDR1 is GTSNPN and CDR2 is SVGIG (reference sequence). The CDR3 sequence is 16 residues long. The chain's CDR3 is CAWSNRDRDFLDGYTF. In DNA form, the CDR3 reads TGTGCCTGGAGCAACCGGGACAGGGATTTTTTGGATGGCTACACCTTC.

The genes are TRBV30 and TRBJ1-3; D is ambiguous. The germline CDR1 and CDR2 sequences are GTSNPN and SVGIG (reference sequence). The CDR3 is 12 residues long. The V and J ends lost 0 bases and 4 bases respectively, with 4 bases between them. CDR3 DNA: TGTGCCTGGAGTGTGCGAGGAAACACCATATATTTT. This encodes CAWSVRGNTIYF.

This chain connects TRBV30 to TRBJ2-1; 12 nucleotides align to TRBD2. This CDR3 comprises 16 residues. Germline CDR1 reads GTSNPN; CDR2 reads SVGIG (reference sequence). The V gene end was trimmed by 0 bases and the J gene end by 4 bases; junction bases not matched to a gene: 4. In DNA form, the CDR3 reads TGTGCCTGGAGTGTAGGGACTAGCGGGCCTTACAATGAGCAGTTCTTC. Translated, it gives CAWSVGTSGPYNEQFF.